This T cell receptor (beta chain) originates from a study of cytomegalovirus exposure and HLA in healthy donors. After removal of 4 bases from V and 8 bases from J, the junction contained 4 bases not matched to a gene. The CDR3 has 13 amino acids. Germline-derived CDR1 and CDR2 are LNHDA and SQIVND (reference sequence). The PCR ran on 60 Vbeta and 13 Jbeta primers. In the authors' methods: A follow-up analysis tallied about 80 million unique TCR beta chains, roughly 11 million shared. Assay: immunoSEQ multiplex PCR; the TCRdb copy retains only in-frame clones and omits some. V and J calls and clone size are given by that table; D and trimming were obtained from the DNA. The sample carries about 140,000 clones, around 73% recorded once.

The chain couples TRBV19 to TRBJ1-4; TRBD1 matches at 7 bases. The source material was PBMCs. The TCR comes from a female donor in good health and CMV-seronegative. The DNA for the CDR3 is TGTGCCAGTAGTACCTCACAGGGGGAAAAACTGTTTTTT. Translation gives CASSTSQGEKLFF.